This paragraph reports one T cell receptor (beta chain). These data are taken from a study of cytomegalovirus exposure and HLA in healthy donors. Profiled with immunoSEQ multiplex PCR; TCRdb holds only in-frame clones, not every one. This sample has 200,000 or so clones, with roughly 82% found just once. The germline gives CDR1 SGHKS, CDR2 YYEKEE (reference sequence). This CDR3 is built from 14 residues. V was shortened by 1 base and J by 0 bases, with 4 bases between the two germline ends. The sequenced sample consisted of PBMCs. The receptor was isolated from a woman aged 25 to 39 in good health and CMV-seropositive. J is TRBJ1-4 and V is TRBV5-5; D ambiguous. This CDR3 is CASSLLATNEKLFF. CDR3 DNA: TGTGCCAGCAGCTTGCTTGCAACTAATGAAAAACTGTTTTTT. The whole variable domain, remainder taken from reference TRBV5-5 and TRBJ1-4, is DAGVTQSPTHLIKTRGQQVTLRCSPISGHKSVSWYQQVLGQGPQFIFQYYEKEERGRGNFPDRFSARQFPNYSSELNVNALLLGDSALYLCASSLLATNEKLFFGSGTQLSVL.